These T cell receptor beta chains were read from a single sample in a study of tumor-infiltrating lymphocytes in primary liver carcinoma. TCRdb recomputed calls from the multiplex PCR reads with MiXCR, one row per CDR3 protein. The table lists 35,000 to 40,000 distinct CDR3 sequences, approximately 82% of them singletons. The sample comprised tumor-adjacent normal liver tissue. These receptors were taken from a man aged 35 to 55 with primary liver carcinoma and hepatitis B virus infection. Both conserved end residues are part of each CDR3. A D gene is named only where the DNA matches it firmly. Clone size is given for some rows only: seen once, a few or many times, or a class if the clone is expanded.

j_call: TRBJ2-7
clone_size: NA
v_call: TRBV4-2
d_call: NA
cdr3_aa: CASSQEGDNSYEQYF
cdr3_nt: TGTGCCAGCAGTCAAGAGGGGGATAACTCCTATGAGCAGTACTTC

j_call: TRBJ2-3
clone_size: NA
v_call: TRBV4-3
d_call: NA
cdr3_aa: CASSQDHGTDTQYF
cdr3_nt: TGCGCCAGCAGCCAAGATCACGGCACAGATACGCAGTATTTT

j_call: TRBJ2-3
clone_size: NA
v_call: TRBV10-3
d_call: TRBD2
cdr3_aa: CAISASLMTSGGLDTQYF
cdr3_nt: TGTGCCATCAGTGCATCCTTAATGACTAGCGGGGGCTTAGATACGCAGTATTTT

j_call: TRBJ1-5
clone_size: medium-sized
v_call: TRBV29-1
d_call: NA
cdr3_aa: CSVGGAGQPQHF
cdr3_nt: TGCAGCGTTGGCGGGGCGGGGCAGCCCCAGCATTTT

j_call: TRBJ2-5
clone_size: many
v_call: TRBV11-2
d_call: NA
cdr3_aa: CASSSLPLLGQETQYF
cdr3_nt: TGTGCCAGCAGCTCCCTACCCCTCTTGGGTCAAGAGACCCAGTACTTC

j_call: TRBJ2-3
clone_size: NA
v_call: TRBV28
d_call: NA
cdr3_aa: CAGSLFFSRGGGYTQYF
cdr3_nt: TGTGCCGGCAGTTTATTTTTCTCTAGGGGTGGAGGCTATACGCAGTATTTT

j_call: TRBJ2-7
clone_size: NA
v_call: TRBV14
d_call: NA
cdr3_aa: CASSPSMSSQYF
cdr3_nt: TGTGCCAGCAGCCCCTCTATGAGTTCGCAGTACTTC

j_call: TRBJ2-2
clone_size: NA
v_call: TRBV12-3/TRBV12-4
d_call: NA
cdr3_aa: CASSSDYAGELFF
cdr3_nt: TGCGCCAGCAGTTCGGACTACGCCGGGGAGCTGTTTTTT

j_call: TRBJ1-5
clone_size: NA
v_call: TRBV4-3
d_call: NA
cdr3_aa: CASGRDWTRGQPQHF
cdr3_nt: TGCGCCAGCGGCCGAGATTGGACAAGGGGACAGCCCCAGCATTTT

j_call: TRBJ1-5
clone_size: many
v_call: TRBV28
d_call: TRBD1
cdr3_aa: CASSSPTGPGNQPQHF
cdr3_nt: TGTGCCAGCAGTTCCCCGACAGGGCCCGGCAATCAGCCCCAGCATTTT

j_call: TRBJ2-7
clone_size: NA
v_call: TRBV10-2
d_call: TRBD1
cdr3_aa: CATYTTGGTYEQYF
cdr3_nt: TGCGCCACATACACGACAGGGGGTACCTACGAGCAGTACTTC

j_call: TRBJ1-4
clone_size: NA
v_call: TRBV5-1
d_call: NA
cdr3_aa: CASSEGERNEKLSF
cdr3_nt: TGCGCCAGCAGTGAGGGAGAGAGGAATGAAAAACTGTCTTTT

j_call: TRBJ2-1
clone_size: large
v_call: TRBV11-1
d_call: TRBD2
cdr3_aa: CASSIGKTSGASRFGNEQFF
cdr3_nt: TGTGCCAGCAGCATAGGAAAGACTAGCGGGGCCTCACGGTTCGGCAATGAGCAGTTCTTC

j_call: TRBJ2-1
clone_size: many
v_call: TRBV7-9
d_call: TRBD2
cdr3_aa: CASSPLLGAGGYNEQFF
cdr3_nt: TGTGCCAGCAGCCCTCTTTTAGGAGCGGGAGGATACAATGAGCAGTTCTTC

j_call: TRBJ1-6
clone_size: NA
v_call: TRBV6-1
d_call: NA
cdr3_aa: CVSTLGDPSSYNSPLHF
cdr3_nt: TGTGTCAGCACCCTCGGGGACCCGAGTTCCTATAATTCACCCCTCCACTTT

j_call: TRBJ2-5
clone_size: NA
v_call: TRBV29-1
d_call: NA
cdr3_aa: CSLRQIRQETQYF
cdr3_nt: TGCAGCTTGAGACAGATCCGGCAAGAGACCCAGTACTTC

j_call: TRBJ1-3
clone_size: few
v_call: TRBV11-2
d_call: NA
cdr3_aa: CASMRGGDPGNTIYF
cdr3_nt: TGTGCCAGCATGCGGGGCGGGGACCCGGGAAACACCATTTATTTT

j_call: TRBJ1-5
clone_size: NA
v_call: TRBV28
d_call: NA
cdr3_aa: CATGLTGSTQSQHF
cdr3_nt: TGTGCCACCGGGCTCACAGGGTCGACTCAGTCCCAGCATTTT

j_call: TRBJ2-6
clone_size: NA
v_call: TRBV20-1
d_call: NA
cdr3_aa: CSASEGGLSGANVLTF
cdr3_nt: TGCAGTGCTAGTGAGGGGGGTCTCTCTGGGGCCAACGTCCTGACTTTC

j_call: TRBJ2-6
clone_size: once
v_call: TRBV5-4
d_call: NA
cdr3_aa: CASSFNRLSSGANVLTF
cdr3_nt: TGTGCCAGCAGCTTCAACAGGTTAAGCTCCGGGGCCAACGTCCTGACTTTC

j_call: TRBJ2-3
clone_size: once
v_call: TRBV19
d_call: NA
cdr3_aa: CASSTVSREPDTQYF
cdr3_nt: TGTGCCAGTAGTACAGTTTCAAGGGAGCCAGATACGCAGTATTTT

j_call: TRBJ2-3
clone_size: NA
v_call: TRBV10-3
d_call: NA
cdr3_aa: CAISVGTETSTDTQYF
cdr3_nt: TGTGCCATCAGTGTCGGGACAGAAACTAGCACAGATACGCAGTATTTC

j_call: TRBJ2-3
clone_size: NA
v_call: TRBV5-6
d_call: NA
cdr3_aa: CASSARRPDTQYF
cdr3_nt: TGTGCCAGCAGCGCCAGGAGGCCAGATACGCAATATTTT

j_call: TRBJ1-1
clone_size: once
v_call: TRBV9
d_call: NA
cdr3_aa: CASSVPMNTEAFF
cdr3_nt: TGTGCCAGCAGCGTACCGATGAACACTGAAGCTTTCTTT

j_call: TRBJ2-4
clone_size: NA
v_call: TRBV6-1
d_call: NA
cdr3_aa: CANSGGPTREAKNIQYF
cdr3_nt: TGCGCCAACAGTGGAGGTCCTACAAGGGAAGCCAAAAACATTCAGTACTTC

j_call: TRBJ2-6
clone_size: NA
v_call: TRBV4-2
d_call: NA
cdr3_aa: CAISQEVSFGGNVLTF
cdr3_nt: TGTGCTATCAGCCAAGAAGTAAGCTTTGGGGGCAACGTCCTGACTTTC

j_call: TRBJ2-7
clone_size: many
v_call: TRBV20-1
d_call: NA
cdr3_aa: CSAPRPTSNEQYF
cdr3_nt: TGCAGTGCTCCCCGACCCACTAGCAATGAGCAGTACTTC

j_call: TRBJ2-7
clone_size: NA
v_call: TRBV4-1
d_call: NA
cdr3_aa: CTSSPLGLGDEQYF
cdr3_nt: TGCACCAGCAGCCCCCTAGGGCTAGGGGACGAGCAGTACTTC

j_call: TRBJ2-7
clone_size: NA
v_call: TRBV11-1
d_call: NA
cdr3_aa: CASSLGYEQCF
cdr3_nt: TGTGCCAGCAGCTTAGGCTATGAGCAGTGCTTC

j_call: TRBJ2-1
clone_size: NA
v_call: TRBV20-1
d_call: TRBD2
cdr3_aa: CSARWTSDNEQFF
cdr3_nt: TGCAGTGCTAGATGGACTAGCGACAATGAGCAGTTCTTC

j_call: TRBJ2-1
clone_size: NA
v_call: TRBV12-3/TRBV12-4
d_call: TRBD2
cdr3_aa: CASPSSGSAGEQSF
cdr3_nt: TGTGCCAGCCCCTCTAGCGGGAGTGCGGGGGAGCAGTCCTTC

j_call: TRBJ2-3
clone_size: NA
v_call: TRBV28
d_call: NA
cdr3_aa: CASGSPNTDTQYF
cdr3_nt: TGTGCCAGCGGAAGCCCCAACACAGATACGCAGTATTTT

j_call: TRBJ2-1
clone_size: NA
v_call: TRBV5-1
d_call: NA
cdr3_aa: CASSLVWEWEPSGEQFF
cdr3_nt: TGCGCCAGCAGCTTGGTCTGGGAATGGGAACCCTCGGGTGAGCAGTTCTTC

j_call: TRBJ2-7
clone_size: NA
v_call: TRBV7-9
d_call: NA
cdr3_aa: CASSLASSYGQYF
cdr3_nt: TGTGCCAGCAGCTTAGCCAGCTCCTACGGGCAGTACTTC

j_call: TRBJ2-1
clone_size: NA
v_call: TRBV29-1
d_call: NA
cdr3_aa: CSFLVYNERFF
cdr3_nt: TGCAGCTTTCTGGTATACAATGAGCGGTTCTTC

j_call: TRBJ2-3
clone_size: NA
v_call: TRBV29-1
d_call: TRBD1
cdr3_aa: CGVSGTGASDTQYF
cdr3_nt: TGCGGTGTTTCCGGAACAGGGGCGTCAGATACGCAGTATTTT

j_call: TRBJ2-1
clone_size: many
v_call: TRBV30
d_call: NA
cdr3_aa: CAWSRGGATSSYNEQFF
cdr3_nt: TGTGCCTGGAGCAGGGGCGGGGCTACTAGCTCCTACAATGAGCAGTTCTTC

j_call: TRBJ1-1
clone_size: NA
v_call: TRBV6-5
d_call: NA
cdr3_aa: CVSSYSRVLNTEASF
cdr3_nt: TGTGTCAGTAGTTACTCGAGGGTTTTGAACACTGAAGCTTCCTTT

j_call: TRBJ2-7
clone_size: NA
v_call: TRBV6-2/TRBV6-3
d_call: TRBD2
cdr3_aa: CASSAKREWTYERYF
cdr3_nt: TGTGCCAGCAGTGCCAAGCGGGAGTGGACCTACGAACGGTACTTC

j_call: TRBJ2-5
clone_size: NA
v_call: TRBV6-2/TRBV6-3
d_call: TRBD1
cdr3_aa: CASNIAGQGGIQYF
cdr3_nt: TGTGCCAGTAATATCGCAGGACAGGGCGGGATCCAGTACTTC

j_call: TRBJ2-3
clone_size: NA
v_call: TRBV11-2
d_call: TRBD2
cdr3_aa: CASSLGRLAGDTQYF
cdr3_nt: TGTGCCAGCAGCTTAGGGCGACTAGCGGGAGATACGCAGTATTTT

j_call: TRBJ2-1
clone_size: NA
v_call: TRBV9
d_call: NA
cdr3_aa: CASSRTGSPSYNEQFF
cdr3_nt: TGTGCCAGCAGCCGCACAGGGTCTCCCTCCTACAATGAGCAGTTCTTC

j_call: TRBJ2-3
clone_size: NA
v_call: TRBV29-1
d_call: NA
cdr3_aa: CSAPGALLTDRQYF
cdr3_nt: TGCAGCGCCCCCGGGGCCCTCCTCACAGATAGGCAGTATTTT

j_call: TRBJ2-5
clone_size: NA
v_call: TRBV6-2/TRBV6-3
d_call: TRBD1
cdr3_aa: CANNIAGQGGTQYF
cdr3_nt: TGTGCCAACAATATCGCAGGACAGGGCGGGACTCAGTACTTC